The rows below give T cell receptor beta chains drawn from one sample of a study of human T cells and chemical hapten exposure. TCRdb reprocessed the RACE reads via MiXCR and lists one record per CDR3 protein. Of about 120,000 distinct CDR3 sequences listed, roughly 12% are singletons. Sequenced material: whole blood, taken in connection with sensitization to the hapten diphenylcyclopropenone (DPC). Source of these receptors: a woman younger than 35 with alopecia areata. Some clones in this sample may be carry-over from other donors' samples. Each CDR3 is given with its conserved first and last residue. Fields, in order: D gene, V gene, J gene, clone size, CDR3 protein, CDR3 DNA. D genes are given only for firm matches. Size values are once, few and many counts, or a class for expanded clones, and some rows have none.

.	TRBV5-1	TRBJ2-7	.	CASSLSPGRPYEQYF	TGCGCCAGCAGCTTGTCTCCAGGAAGGCCCTACGAGCAGTACTTC
.	TRBV7-9	TRBJ2-1	few	CASSLASIYEQFF	TGTGCCAGCAGCTTAGCTAGCATCTATGAGCAGTTCTTC
TRBD1	TRBV12-3/TRBV12-4	TRBJ2-3	many	CASSPDRGQGDTQYF	TGTGCCAGCAGCCCAGACAGGGGGCAAGGAGATACGCAGTATTTT
TRBD1	TRBV28	TRBJ2-5	few	CASRGTGYREETQYF	TGTGCCAGCAGAGGGACAGGGTACAGGGAGGAGACCCAGTACTTC
TRBD2	TRBV29-1	TRBJ2-2	few	CSVKRDAGELFF	TGCAGCGTGAAGCGGGACGCCGGGGAGCTGTTTTTT
.	TRBV5-4	TRBJ2-2	many	CASSLRSSENTGELFF	TGTGCCAGCAGCCTCCGATCTAGCGAGAACACCGGGGAGCTGTTTTTT
TRBD1	TRBV7-2	TRBJ1-6	few	CASSLRSGQVVTGPLHF	TGTGCCAGCAGCTTAAGATCGGGACAGGTAGTAACAGGACCCCTCCACTTT
.	TRBV14	TRBJ2-3	few	CASSQVGGLLLGTDTQYF	TGTGCCAGCAGCCAAGTCGGGGGACTGTTATTGGGCACAGATACGCAGTATTTT
.	TRBV6-2/TRBV6-3	TRBJ1-2	many	CASSRTLRANYGYTF	TGTGCCAGCAGCCGTACTTTGAGAGCTAACTATGGCTACACCTTC
.	TRBV11-3	TRBJ2-7	.	CASSSSFSYEQYF	TGTGCCAGCAGCTCCTCTTTCTCCTACGAGCAGTACTTC
.	TRBV21-1	TRBJ1-6	many	CASSKLGQPFPYNSPLHF	TGTGCCAGCAGCAAATTGGGGCAGCCTTTTCCCTATAATTCACCCCTCCACTTT
TRBD1	TRBV4-3	TRBJ2-5	many	CASSQGTGVETQYF	TGCGCCAGCAGCCAGGGGACAGGGGTTGAGACCCAGTACTTC
.	TRBV5-1	TRBJ2-7	.	CASSLSTRSYGGLVYEQYF	TGCGCCAGCAGCTTGTCCACACGGTCCTACGGGGGACTCGTCTACGAGCAGTACTTC
TRBD1	TRBV4-3	TRBJ1-3	.	CASSQEAGGYGNTIYF	TGCGCCAGCAGCCAAGAAGCAGGGGGCTATGGAAACACCATATATTTT
TRBD1	TRBV4-3	TRBJ2-7	few	CASSLQTGIYEQYF	TGCGCCAGCAGTCTACAGACAGGGATCTACGAGCAGTACTTC
.	TRBV6-5	TRBJ1-1	many	CASSFLLNTEAFF	TGTGCCAGCAGTTTTTTGTTGAACACTGAAGCTTTCTTT
.	TRBV20-1	TRBJ1-2	few	CSASPRPLIYGYTF	TGCAGTGCTAGTCCCCGCCCCCTAATCTATGGCTACACCTTC
.	TRBV6-2/TRBV6-3	TRBJ1-5	few	CASSYFRTGTANQPQHF	TGTGCCAGCAGTTACTTTCGGACGGGGACGGCCAATCAGCCCCAGCATTTT
TRBD2	TRBV4-1	TRBJ2-3	.	CASSQGGLAGASTDTQYF	TGCGCCAGCAGCCAAGGGGGACTAGCGGGGGCTAGCACAGATACGCAGTATTTT
.	TRBV11-2	TRBJ1-2	many	CASSPGTVVYGYTF	TGTGCCAGCAGCCCTGGGACCGTAGTCTATGGCTACACCTTC
.	TRBV6-2/TRBV6-3	TRBJ1-5	many	CASSAWGGNQPQHF	TGTGCCAGCAGTGCCTGGGGGGGCAATCAGCCCCAGCATTTT
TRBD1	TRBV27	TRBJ1-2	many	CASRGGGGYGYTF	TGTGCCAGCAGGGGAGGGGGCGGCTATGGCTACACCTTC
.	TRBV7-3	TRBJ2-1	few	CASSLEGQRGNEQFF	TGTGCCAGCAGCTTGGAGGGTCAGAGGGGCAATGAGCAGTTCTTC
.	TRBV21-1	TRBJ1-4	few	CASSKARAAPATNEKLFF	TGTGCCAGCAGCAAAGCTCGAGCAGCCCCCGCAACTAATGAAAAACTGTTTTTT
.	TRBV7-2	TRBJ2-3	.	CASSLRRATDTQYF	TGTGCCAGCAGCTTAAGACGGGCAACAGATACGCAGTATTTT
.	TRBV6-2/TRBV6-3	TRBJ1-2	many	CASSDPRVYGYTF	TGTGCCAGCAGTGACCCGCGAGTTTATGGCTACACCTTC
.	TRBV25-1	TRBJ2-7	few	CASSDVGGRYEQYF	TGTGCCAGCAGTGATGTGGGGGGACGCTACGAGCAGTACTTC
.	TRBV2	TRBJ1-1	many	CARLLGSPIFAFF	TGTGCCAGGCTACTCGGGTCCCCCATTTTTGCTTTCTTT
.	TRBV7-6	TRBJ1-1	.	CASSPRGRMDTEAFF	TGTGCCAGCAGCCCGAGGGGCCGGATGGACACTGAAGCTTTCTTT
.	TRBV7-8	TRBJ2-3	many	CASSLGDFLYF	TGTGCCAGCAGCTTAGGGGACTTTCTGTATTTT
.	TRBV5-5	TRBJ2-7	few	CASSLRLSYEQYF	TGTGCCAGCAGCTTGCGACTGTCCTACGAGCAGTACTTC
TRBD1	TRBV29-1	TRBJ2-3	few	CSVGPKGAGDTQYF	TGCAGCGTTGGTCCTAAGGGGGCGGGAGATACGCAGTATTTT
TRBD2	TRBV5-4	TRBJ2-3	few	CASSLGGGGGDTQYF	TGTGCCAGCAGCTTGGGTGGCGGCGGGGGAGATACGCAGTATTTT
.	TRBV12-3/TRBV12-4	TRBJ1-5	.	CASTLGGLNQPQHF	TGTGCCAGCACCCTGGGTGGGTTGAATCAGCCCCAGCATTTT
TRBD1	TRBV7-2	TRBJ2-2	few	CASSLSGTGGTYTGELFF	TGTGCCAGCAGCTTATCCGGGACAGGGGGCACGTACACCGGGGAGCTGTTTTTT
TRBD2	TRBV6-6	TRBJ2-3	.	CASRGAGGPTDTQYF	TGTGCCAGCAGGGGCGCGGGGGGGCCTACAGATACGCAGTATTTT
.	TRBV11-3	TRBJ2-3	few	CASSLGRGWTDTQYF	TGTGCCAGCAGCCTAGGACGGGGGTGGACAGATACGCAGTATTTT
.	TRBV7-9	TRBJ1-1	many	CASSFTAATEAFF	TGTGCCAGCAGCTTTACGGCTGCCACTGAAGCTTTCTTT
.	TRBV28	TRBJ1-2	many	CASTLRGGYTF	TGTGCCAGCACTCTGAGAGGAGGCTACACCTTC
.	TRBV5-3	TRBJ1-5	few	CARSFQGRGCNQPQHF	TGTGCCAGAAGCTTCCAAGGGAGGGGCTGCAATCAGCCCCAGCATTTT
.	TRBV3-1	TRBJ1-2	many	CASSQDSSYGYTF	TGTGCCAGCAGCCAAGACAGCTCCTATGGCTACACCTTC
TRBD1	TRBV7-9	TRBJ1-1	many	CASSIPGGEAFF	TGTGCCAGCAGCATCCCAGGGGGCGAAGCTTTCTTT
.	TRBV9	TRBJ1-2	.	CASSVGAGSGYTF	TGTGCCAGCAGCGTAGGTGCAGGGTCTGGCTACACCTTC
.	TRBV9	TRBJ1-1	few	CASSVVQGNTEAFF	TGTGCCAGCAGCGTAGTACAGGGGAACACTGAAGCTTTCTTT
TRBD2	TRBV2	TRBJ2-3	many	CASSTGRGPDTQYF	TGTGCCAGCAGTACCGGGAGGGGACCAGATACGCAGTATTTT